Listed here is a single T cell receptor beta chain. Its specificity is unknown. The CDR3 runs 14 residues. Germline assignment: CDR1 MNHEY and CDR2 SVGAGI. Trimming stripped 2 bases from V and 6 bases from J, with 11 bases between. The data derive from a study of cytomegalovirus exposure and HLA in healthy donors. Study context: Later analysis reported that the approximately 130 validation repertoires shared the platform of the 500 to 850 first-cohort repertoires. Study outcomes and limitations: Overall, approximately 150 TCR beta chains were annotated as cytomegalovirus-associated. Reportedly, diagnosis of cytomegalovirus status by the classifier showed high specificity and sensitivity.

Method: immunoSEQ multiplex PCR; TCRdb's copy keeps in-frame clones and lacks some. The table lists about 76,000 clones, 94% of them singletons. V and J are TRBV6-5 and TRBJ2-1; D might be TRBD2 (6 bases). Sequences were obtained from PBMCs. This receptor was identified in a woman between 18 and 29 years old in good health and CMV-seropositive. The CDR3 DNA reads as TGTGCCAGCAGTTACCGGGACTCGGGCAATGAGCAGTTCTTC. It yields the protein CASSYRDSGNEQFF.